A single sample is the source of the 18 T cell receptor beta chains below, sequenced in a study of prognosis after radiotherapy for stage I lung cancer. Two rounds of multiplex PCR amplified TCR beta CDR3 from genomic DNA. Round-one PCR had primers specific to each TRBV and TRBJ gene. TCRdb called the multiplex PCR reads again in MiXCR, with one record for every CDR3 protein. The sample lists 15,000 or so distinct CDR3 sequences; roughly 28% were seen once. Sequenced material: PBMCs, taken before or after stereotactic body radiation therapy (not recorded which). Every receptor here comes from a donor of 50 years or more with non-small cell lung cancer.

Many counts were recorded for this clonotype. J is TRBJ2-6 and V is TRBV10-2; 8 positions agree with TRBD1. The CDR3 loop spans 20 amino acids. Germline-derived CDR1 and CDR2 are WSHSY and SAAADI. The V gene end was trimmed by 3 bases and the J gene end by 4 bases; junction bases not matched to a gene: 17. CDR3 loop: CASSEYHGTGSWSGANVLTF. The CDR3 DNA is TGCGCCAGCAGTGAATACCACGGGACAGGCTCATGGTCGGGGGCCAACGTCCTGACTTTC.

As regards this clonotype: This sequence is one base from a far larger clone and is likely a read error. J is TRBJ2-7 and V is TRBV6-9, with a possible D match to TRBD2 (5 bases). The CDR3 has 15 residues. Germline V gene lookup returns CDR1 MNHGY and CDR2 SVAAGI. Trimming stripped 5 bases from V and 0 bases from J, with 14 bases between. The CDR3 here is CASSEGRIPSYEQYF. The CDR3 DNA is TGTGCCAGCAGTGAGGGTCGAATCCCCTCCTACGAGCAGTACTTC.

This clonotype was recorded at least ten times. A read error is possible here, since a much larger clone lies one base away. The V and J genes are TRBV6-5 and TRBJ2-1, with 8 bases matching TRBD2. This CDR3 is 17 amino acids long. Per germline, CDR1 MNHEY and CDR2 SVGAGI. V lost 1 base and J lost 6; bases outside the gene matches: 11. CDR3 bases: TGTGCCAGCAGTTACTTCGCGACTAGCGCAGGTAGCAATGAGCAGTTCTTC. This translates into CASSYFATSAGSNEQFF.

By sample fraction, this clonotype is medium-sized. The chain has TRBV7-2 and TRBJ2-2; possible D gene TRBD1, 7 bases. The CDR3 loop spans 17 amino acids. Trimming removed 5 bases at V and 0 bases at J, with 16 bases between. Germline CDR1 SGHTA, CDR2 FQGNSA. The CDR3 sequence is CASSQTGTRANTGELFF. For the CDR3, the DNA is TGTGCCAGCAGCCAGACAGGGACTCGAGCGAACACCGGGGAGCTGTTTTTT.

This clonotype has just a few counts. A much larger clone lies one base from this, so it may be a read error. The CDR3 sequence is CTSSPPMGGGYEQYF. The CDR3 nucleotides are TGTACCAGCTCACCACCGATGGGAGGTGGCTACGAGCAGTACTTC. This chain uses TRBV18 with TRBJ2-7, with D maybe TRBD2 (6 bases). The CDR3 length is 15 residues. Germline lookup yields CDR1 KGHSH and CDR2 LQKENI. Based on the CDR3 plus reference TRBV18 and TRBJ2-7, the full variable domain is NAGVMQNPRHLVRRRGQEARLRCSPMKGHSHVYWYRQLPEEGLKFMVYLQKENIIDESGMPKERFSAEFPKEGPSILRIQQVVRGDSAAYFCTSSPPMGGGYEQYFGPGTRLTVT.

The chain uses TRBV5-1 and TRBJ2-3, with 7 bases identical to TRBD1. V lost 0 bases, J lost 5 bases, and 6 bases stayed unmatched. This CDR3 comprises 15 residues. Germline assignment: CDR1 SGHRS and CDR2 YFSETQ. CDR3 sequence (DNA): TGCGCCAGCAGCTTGGGACAGGGATTAAAAGATACGCAGTATTTT. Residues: CASSLGQGLKDTQYF.

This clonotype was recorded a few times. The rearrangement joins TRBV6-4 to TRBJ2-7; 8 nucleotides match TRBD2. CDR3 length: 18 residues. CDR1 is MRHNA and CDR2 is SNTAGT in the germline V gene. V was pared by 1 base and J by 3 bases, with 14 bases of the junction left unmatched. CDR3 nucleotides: TGTGCCAGCAGTGACTATATGGAGAGCGGGAGCTCTAGCTACGAGCAGTACTTC. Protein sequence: CASSDYMESGSSSYEQYF.

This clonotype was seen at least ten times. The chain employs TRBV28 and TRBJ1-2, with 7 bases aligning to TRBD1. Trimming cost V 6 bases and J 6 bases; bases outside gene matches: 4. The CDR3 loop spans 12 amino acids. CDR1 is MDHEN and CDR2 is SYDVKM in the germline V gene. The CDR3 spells CASSGRGNGYTF. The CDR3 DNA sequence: TGTGCCAGCAGCGGCAGGGGGAATGGCTACACCTTC.

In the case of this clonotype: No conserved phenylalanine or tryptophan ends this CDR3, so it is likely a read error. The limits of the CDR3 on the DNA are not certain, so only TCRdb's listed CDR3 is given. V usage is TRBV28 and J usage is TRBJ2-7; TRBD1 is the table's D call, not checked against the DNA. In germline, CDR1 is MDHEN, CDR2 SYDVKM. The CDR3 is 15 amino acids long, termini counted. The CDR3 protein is CASSLLGQRTYEQCL.

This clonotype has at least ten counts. The CDR3 is CASSESWGSGNTQYF. Here the CDR3 DNA reads TGTGCCAGCAGTGAATCCTGGGGTAGCGGAAATACGCAGTATTTT. The J gene is TRBJ2-3, the V gene TRBV6-2 or TRBV6-3, with D perhaps matching TRBD2 (6 bases). Germline assignment: CDR1 MNHEY and CDR2 SVGEGT. CDR3 size: 15 residues. Trimming removed 5 bases at V and 7 bases at J, with 19 bases between.

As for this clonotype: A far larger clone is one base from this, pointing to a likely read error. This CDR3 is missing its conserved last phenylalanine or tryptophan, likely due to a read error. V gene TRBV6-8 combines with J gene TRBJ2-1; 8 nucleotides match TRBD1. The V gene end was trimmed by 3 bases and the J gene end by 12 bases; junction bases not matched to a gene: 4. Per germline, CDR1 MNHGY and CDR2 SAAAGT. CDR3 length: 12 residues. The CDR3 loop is CASSYQGARQFL. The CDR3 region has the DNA TGTGCCAGCAGTTATCAGGGGGCGAGGCAGTTCCTC.

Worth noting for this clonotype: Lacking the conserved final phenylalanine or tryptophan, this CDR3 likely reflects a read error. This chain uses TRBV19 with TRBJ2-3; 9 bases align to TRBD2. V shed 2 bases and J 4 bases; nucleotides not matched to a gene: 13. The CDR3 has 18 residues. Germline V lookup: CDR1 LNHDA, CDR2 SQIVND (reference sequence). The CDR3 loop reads CASSISSPTSGSADTQYS. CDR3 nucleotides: TGTGCCAGTAGTATATCCTCTCCGACTAGCGGTAGTGCAGATACGCAGTATTCT.

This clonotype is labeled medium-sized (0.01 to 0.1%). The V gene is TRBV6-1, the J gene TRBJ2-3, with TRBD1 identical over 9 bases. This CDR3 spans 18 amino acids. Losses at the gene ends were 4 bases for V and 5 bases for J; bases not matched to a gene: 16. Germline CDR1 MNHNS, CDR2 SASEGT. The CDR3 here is CASSAYMFRDRVKDTQYF. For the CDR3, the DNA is TGTGCCAGCAGTGCCTATATGTTCCGGGACAGGGTAAAAGATACGCAGTATTTT.

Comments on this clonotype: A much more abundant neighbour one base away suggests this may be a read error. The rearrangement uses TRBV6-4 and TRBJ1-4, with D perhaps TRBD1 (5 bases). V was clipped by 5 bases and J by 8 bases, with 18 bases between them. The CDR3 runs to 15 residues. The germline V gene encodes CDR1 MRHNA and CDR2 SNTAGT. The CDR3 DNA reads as TGTGCCAGCAGTTTCAACCTCACTGGGGGGGAAAAACTGTTTTTT. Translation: CASSFNLTGGEKLFF.

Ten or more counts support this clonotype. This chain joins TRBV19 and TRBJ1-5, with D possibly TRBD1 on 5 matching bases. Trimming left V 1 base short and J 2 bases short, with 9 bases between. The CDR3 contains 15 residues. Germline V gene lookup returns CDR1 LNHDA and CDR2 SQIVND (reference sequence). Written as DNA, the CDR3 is TGTGCCAGTAGTATAGCACAGGTCCGCAATCAGCCCCAGCATTTT. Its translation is CASSIAQVRNQPQHF.

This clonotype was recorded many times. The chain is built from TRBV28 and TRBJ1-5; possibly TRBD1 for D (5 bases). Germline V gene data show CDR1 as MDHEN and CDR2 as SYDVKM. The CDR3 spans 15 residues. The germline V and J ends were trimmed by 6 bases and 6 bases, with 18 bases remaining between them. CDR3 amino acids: CASSKAPGFTQPQHF. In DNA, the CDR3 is TGTGCCAGCAGCAAAGCTCCAGGGTTTACTCAGCCCCAGCATTTT.

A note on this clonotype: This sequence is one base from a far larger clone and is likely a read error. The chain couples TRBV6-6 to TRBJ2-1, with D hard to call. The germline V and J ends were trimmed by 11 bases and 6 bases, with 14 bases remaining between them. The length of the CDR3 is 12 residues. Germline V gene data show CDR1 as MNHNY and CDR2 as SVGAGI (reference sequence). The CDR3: CACSRASNEQFF. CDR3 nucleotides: TGTGCCTGTTCCCGAGCGAGCAATGAGCAGTTCTTC.

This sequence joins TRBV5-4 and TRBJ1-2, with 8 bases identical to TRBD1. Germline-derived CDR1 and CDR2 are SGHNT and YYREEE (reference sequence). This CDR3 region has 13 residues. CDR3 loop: CDRSVTGGGGYTF. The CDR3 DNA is TGTGACAGAAGCGTCACAGGGGGAGGTGGCTACACCTTC.